This TCR beta chain was profiled in a study of technical replicates of blood from a few donors. The protocol was immunoSEQ multiplex PCR, while the TCRdb copy is restricted to in-frame clones and leaves out a portion. The sample contains 70,000 to 95,000 clones, 85% to 95% of which appear only once. Germline V lookup: CDR1 MNHEY, CDR2 SVGAGI. Trimming cost V 6 bases and J 3 bases, with 14 bases left between them. The CDR3 length is 14 residues. The clonotype comes from a human donor in good health. The sequencing sample was made of T cells isolated from PBMCs. This chain uses TRBV6-5 with TRBJ2-5; possible D gene TRBD1, 6 bases. The CDR3 spells CASSVTRGKETQYF. The CDR3 DNA sequence: TGTGCCAGCAGCGTAACGAGGGGGAAAGAGACCCAGTACTTC.